This entry describes one T cell receptor beta chain. No antigen is known for it. This CDR3 is 13 amino acids long. V dropped 7 bases and J dropped 8 bases, with 17 bases sitting between them. Germline values: CDR1 MNHEY, CDR2 SVGAGI. PCR amplification relied on 60 Vbeta primers (plus 13 Jbeta primers). Generated by immunoSEQ multiplex PCR, the TCRdb table keeps only in-frame clones and is missing some. The sample holds some 140,000 clones, about 74% seen once. These data originate in a study of cytomegalovirus exposure and HLA in healthy donors. General study results and limits: The study flagged about 150 TCR beta chains as cytomegalovirus-associated. Most TCRs appeared rarely, but some public TCRs recurred in many donors.

The receptor comes from a woman aged 40-49 years in good health and CMV-seronegative. The V and J genes are TRBV6-5 and TRBJ1-2, with D tentatively TRBD1 (5 bases). The sequenced sample was PBMCs. The CDR3 region is CASTSPGRAGYTF. The CDR3 DNA reads as TGTGCCAGCACCTCTCCGGGCAGGGCCGGCTACACCTTC.